Listed below are T cell receptor beta chains from one sample, sequenced in a study of blood T cell repertoires in COVID-19. The data were produced by immunoSEQ multiplex PCR, yet TCRdb's version contains in-frame clones alone and is incomplete. This sample has some 70,000 clones, with around 89% found just once. Input material: peripheral blood. Receptors originate from a man between 60 and 75 years old with acute or convalescent COVID-19. CDR3s include the opening cysteine and the closing phenylalanine or tryptophan. Fields, in order: V gene, clone size, J gene, D gene, CDR3 DNA, CDR3 protein. The D gene is left open where the match is weak. Where a row states a size, it is once, few, many or the class of an expanded clone; other rows omit it.

TRBV29-1	.	TRBJ2-3	TRBD1	TGCAGCGTAACAGGGGGCACAGATACGCAGTATTTT	CSVTGGTDTQYF
TRBV11-3	.	TRBJ2-3	TRBD2	TGTGCCAGCAGCCAGGGACTAGCGGGGACAGATACGCAGTATTTT	CASSQGLAGTDTQYF
TRBV6-6	.	TRBJ2-1	TRBD1	TGTGCCAGCAGTGTCAGGGGGAATGAGCAGTTCTTC	CASSVRGNEQFF
TRBV24-1	.	TRBJ2-7	.	TGTGCCACCGAGATGGGGAGCGAGCAGTACTTC	CATEMGSEQYF
TRBV19	.	TRBJ2-3	.	TGTGCCAGTAGTATAACAGGGTGGGAAGATACGCAGTATTTT	CASSITGWEDTQYF
TRBV2	.	TRBJ1-4	TRBD1	TGTGCCGGTAGAGGGGACAGGAGTGAAAAACTGTTTTTT	CAGRGDRSEKLFF
TRBV6-5	.	TRBJ2-2	.	TGTGCCAGCAGTTACTCGTTACAGGGTACTACCGGGGAGCTGTTTTTT	CASSYSLQGTTGELFF
TRBV6-5	.	TRBJ2-3	.	TGTGCCAGCTTTCCTAGCGGCACAGATACGCAGTATTTT	CASFPSGTDTQYF
TRBV5-1	.	TRBJ2-7	.	TGCGCCAGCAGCTTGTTCCAGGGTGGGTACGAGCAGTACTTC	CASSLFQGGYEQYF
TRBV7-9	once	TRBJ2-3	.	TGTGCCAGCAGCCGCCTAGTGAGCACAGATACGCAGTATTTT	CASSRLVSTDTQYF
TRBV5-1	.	TRBJ2-1	TRBD2	TGCGCCAGCAGCTTGGTAGGAAGCGGGAGCTCCTACAATGAGCAGTTCTTC	CASSLVGSGSSYNEQFF
TRBV9	.	TRBJ2-3	TRBD2	TGTGCCAGCAGCGTAGAGGGACTAGATGGCACAGATACGCAGTATTTT	CASSVEGLDGTDTQYF
TRBV19	.	TRBJ1-6	.	TGTGCCAGTAGTCCAGGAGGAGGACCCAATTCACCCCTCCACTTT	CASSPGGGPNSPLHF
TRBV7-3	.	TRBJ1-6	.	TGTGCCAGCAGCTTCAGTAATTCACCCCTCCACTTT	CASSFSNSPLHF
TRBV30	.	TRBJ1-2	TRBD1	TGTGCCTGGAGGGGACAGGTTGGCTATGGCTACACCTTC	CAWRGQVGYGYTF
TRBV18	.	TRBJ2-7	TRBD1	TGTGCCAGCTCACCAGGTCGGACAGGGCTCGAGCAGTACTTC	CASSPGRTGLEQYF
TRBV5-5	few	TRBJ1-1	.	TGTGCCAGCAGCTTATATATCGGTTCTCCTGAAGCTTTCTTT	CASSLYIGSPEAFF
TRBV12-5	.	TRBJ2-3	.	TGTGCTAGTGAAGGCAGGGGTGGCACAGATACGCAGTATTTT	CASEGRGGTDTQYF
TRBV10-3	.	TRBJ2-2	TRBD2	TGTGCCATCAGTGAGTCCAGCGGACTAGCGACGAACACCGGGGAGCTGTTTTTT	CAISESSGLATNTGELFF
TRBV27	.	TRBJ2-7	.	TGTGCCAGCAGTTTAGGTCTAGGCCTCTCCTACGAGCAGTACTTC	CASSLGLGLSYEQYF